This T cell receptor (beta chain) was retrieved from a study of T cells expressing NK-cell markers. At the level of the study: Within the sequenced cohort of eight donors, seven exhibited HCMV seropositivity and one was seronegative.

The CDR3 is 15 amino acids. CDR1 is LGHNA and CDR2 is YSLEER in the germline V gene. Study conclusions and caveats: Of the CD8+ T cell pool in five or six donors, roughly 1.0-8% was accounted for by dominant NKG2C+ clonotypes.

TCRdb reprocessed the 5' RACE reads, keeping one entry per CDR3 protein, no DNA. The sample table sets out approximately 460,000 distinct CDR3 sequences. Remarks on this clonotype: What it binds is not known.

Sequencing input: blood T cells: a sorted CD56 or NKG2C T cell subset, CD4+ or CD8+ T cells, or bulk PBMC T cells (not recorded which). V gene TRBV4-3 combines with J gene TRBJ1-1; the D gene TCRdb calls, TRBD1, cannot be checked with no DNA. This clonotype originated in a woman aged 18 to 75 in good health. The CDR3 sequence is CASSQISGGNTEAFF.